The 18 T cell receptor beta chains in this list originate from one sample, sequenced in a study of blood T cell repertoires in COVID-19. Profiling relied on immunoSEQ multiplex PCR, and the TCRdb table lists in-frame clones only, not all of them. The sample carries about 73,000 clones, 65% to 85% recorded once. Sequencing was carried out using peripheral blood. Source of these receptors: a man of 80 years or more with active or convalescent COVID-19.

Written as DNA, the CDR3 is TGTGCCAGCAGCTTAGTGGCATGGAGGGACCAGGGCGGGGAGCTGTTTTTT. It yields the protein CASSLVAWRDQGGELFF. This chain joins TRBV7-2 and TRBJ2-2; weak D call: TRBD2 (6 bases). V shed 1 base and J shed 7 bases, with 19 bases lying between them. This CDR3 comprises 17 residues. Germline V gene sequence: CDR1 SGHTA, CDR2 FQGNSA.

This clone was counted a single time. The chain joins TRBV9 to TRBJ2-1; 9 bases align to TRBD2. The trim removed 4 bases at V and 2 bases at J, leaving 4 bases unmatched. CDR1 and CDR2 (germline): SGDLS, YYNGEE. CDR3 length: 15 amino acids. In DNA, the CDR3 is TGTGCCAGCAGCTTTAGACTAGCGGCCTACAATGAGCAGTTCTTC. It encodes CASSFRLAAYNEQFF. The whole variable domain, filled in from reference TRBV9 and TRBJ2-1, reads DSGVTQTPKHLITATGQRVTLRCSPRSGDLSVYWYQQSLDQGLQFLIQYYNGEERAKGNILERFSAQQFPDLHSELNLSSLELGDSALYFCASSFRLAAYNEQFFGPGTRLTVL.

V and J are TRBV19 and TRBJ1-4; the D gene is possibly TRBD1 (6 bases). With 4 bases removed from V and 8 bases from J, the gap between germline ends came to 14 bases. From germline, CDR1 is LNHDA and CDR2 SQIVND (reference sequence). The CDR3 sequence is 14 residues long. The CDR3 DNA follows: TGTGCCAGTAGTACTACCGGGACACCAGAAAAACTGTTTTTT. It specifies CASSTTGTPEKLFF.

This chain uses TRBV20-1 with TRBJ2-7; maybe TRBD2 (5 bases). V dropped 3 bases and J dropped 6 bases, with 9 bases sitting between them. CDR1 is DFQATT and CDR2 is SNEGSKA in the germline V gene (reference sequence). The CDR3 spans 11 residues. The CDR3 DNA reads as TGCAGTGCTAGTGCTAGCACCGAGCAGTACTTC. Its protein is CSASASTEQYF.

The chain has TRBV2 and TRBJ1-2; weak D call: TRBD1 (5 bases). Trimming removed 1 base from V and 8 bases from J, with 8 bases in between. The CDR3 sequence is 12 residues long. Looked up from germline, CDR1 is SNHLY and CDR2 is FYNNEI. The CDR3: CASSEGGLGYTF. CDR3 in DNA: TGTGCCAGCAGTGAAGGGGGCTTAGGCTACACCTTC.

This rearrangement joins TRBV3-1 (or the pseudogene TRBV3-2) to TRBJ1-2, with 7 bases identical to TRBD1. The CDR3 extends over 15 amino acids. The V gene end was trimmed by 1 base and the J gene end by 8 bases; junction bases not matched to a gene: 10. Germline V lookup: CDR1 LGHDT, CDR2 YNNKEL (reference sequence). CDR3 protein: CASSQGFDRVGGYTF. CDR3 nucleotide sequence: TGTGCCAGCAGCCAAGGTTTCGACAGGGTGGGAGGCTACACCTTC.

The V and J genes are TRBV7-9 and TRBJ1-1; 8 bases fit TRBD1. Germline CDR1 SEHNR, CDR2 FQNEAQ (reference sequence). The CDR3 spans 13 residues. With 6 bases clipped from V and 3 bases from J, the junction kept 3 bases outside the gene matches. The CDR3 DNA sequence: TGTGCCAGCAGGTCGACAGGGGACACTGAAGCTTTCTTT. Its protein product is CASRSTGDTEAFF.

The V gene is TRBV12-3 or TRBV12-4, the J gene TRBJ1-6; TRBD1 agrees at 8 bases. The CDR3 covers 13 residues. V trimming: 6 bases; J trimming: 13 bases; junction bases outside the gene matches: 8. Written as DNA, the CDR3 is TGTGCCAGCAGCCGCAGGGGGCTGGGTCCCCTCCACTTT. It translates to CASSRRGLGPLHF.

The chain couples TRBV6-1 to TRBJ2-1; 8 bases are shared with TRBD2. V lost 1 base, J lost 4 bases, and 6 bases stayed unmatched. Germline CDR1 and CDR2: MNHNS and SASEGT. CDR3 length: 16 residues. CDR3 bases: TGTGCCAGCAGTGAAGACCTAGCGGGTGGATACAATGAGCAGTTCTTC. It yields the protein CASSEDLAGGYNEQFF.

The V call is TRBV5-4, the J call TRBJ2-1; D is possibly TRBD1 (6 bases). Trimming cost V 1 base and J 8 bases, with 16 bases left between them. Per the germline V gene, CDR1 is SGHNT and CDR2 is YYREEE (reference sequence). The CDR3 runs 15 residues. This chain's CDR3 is CASSLPGPGGDEQFF. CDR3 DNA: TGTGCCAGCAGCTTGCCCGGACCTGGGGGCGATGAGCAGTTCTTC.

CDR3 sequence: CASSLGWEAYNEQFF. The CDR3 DNA is TGTGCCAGCAGCTTAGGGTGGGAGGCATACAATGAGCAGTTCTTC. The chain recombines TRBV7-6 with TRBJ2-1, with TRBD2 as a possible D gene (6 bases). The V end was cut by 1 base, the J end by 4 bases, with 11 bases between. This CDR3 spans 15 amino acids. Per the germline V gene, CDR1 is SGHVS and CDR2 is FNYEAQ.

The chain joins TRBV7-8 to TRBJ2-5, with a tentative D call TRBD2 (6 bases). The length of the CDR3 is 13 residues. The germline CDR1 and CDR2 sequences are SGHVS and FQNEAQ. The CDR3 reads CAGGPGVQETQYF. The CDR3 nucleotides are TGTGCAGGAGGGCCGGGGGTTCAAGAGACCCAGTACTTC.

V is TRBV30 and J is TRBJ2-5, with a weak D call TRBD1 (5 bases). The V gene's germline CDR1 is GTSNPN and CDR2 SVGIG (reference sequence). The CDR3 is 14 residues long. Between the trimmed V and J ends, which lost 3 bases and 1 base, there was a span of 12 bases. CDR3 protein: CAWRIRVPQETQYF. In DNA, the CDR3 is TGTGCCTGGAGGATCAGGGTCCCCCAAGAGACCCAGTACTTC.

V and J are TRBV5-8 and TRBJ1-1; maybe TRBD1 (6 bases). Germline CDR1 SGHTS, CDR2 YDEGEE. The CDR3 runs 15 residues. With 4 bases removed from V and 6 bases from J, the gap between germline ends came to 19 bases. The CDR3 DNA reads TGTGCCAGCAGCACCCCTAACAGGGTTCCGCCTGAAGCTTTCTTT. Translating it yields CASSTPNRVPPEAFF.

CDR3: CASSQGHFQETQYF. As DNA, the CDR3 is TGCGCCAGCAGTCAAGGGCACTTCCAAGAGACCCAGTACTTC. The genes are TRBV23-1 and TRBJ2-5; the D is unclear. TRBV23-1 is labeled an ORF, and its function is uncertain. The CDR3 covers 14 residues. V was trimmed by 2 bases and J by 1 base, leaving 8 bases between them.

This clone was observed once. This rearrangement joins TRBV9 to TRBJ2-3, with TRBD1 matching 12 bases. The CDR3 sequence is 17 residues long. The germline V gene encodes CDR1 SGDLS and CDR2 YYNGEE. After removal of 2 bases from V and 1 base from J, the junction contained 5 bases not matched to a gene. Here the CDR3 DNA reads TGTGCCAGCAGCGTCGGGACAGGGGGCTTTCGCACAGATACGCAGTATTTT. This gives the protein CASSVGTGGFRTDTQYF.

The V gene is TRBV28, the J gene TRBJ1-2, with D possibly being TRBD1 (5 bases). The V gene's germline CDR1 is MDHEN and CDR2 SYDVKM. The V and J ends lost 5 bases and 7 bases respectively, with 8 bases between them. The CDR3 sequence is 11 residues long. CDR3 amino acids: CASSPRVGYTF. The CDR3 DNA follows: TGTGCCAGCAGTCCCAGGGTTGGCTACACCTTC.

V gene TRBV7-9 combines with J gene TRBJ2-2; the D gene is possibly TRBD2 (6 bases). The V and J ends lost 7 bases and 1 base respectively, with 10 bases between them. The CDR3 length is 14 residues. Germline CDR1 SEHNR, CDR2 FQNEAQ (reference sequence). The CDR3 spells CASKRAMNTGELFF. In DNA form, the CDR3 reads TGTGCCAGCAAGCGGGCAATGAACACCGGGGAGCTGTTTTTT.